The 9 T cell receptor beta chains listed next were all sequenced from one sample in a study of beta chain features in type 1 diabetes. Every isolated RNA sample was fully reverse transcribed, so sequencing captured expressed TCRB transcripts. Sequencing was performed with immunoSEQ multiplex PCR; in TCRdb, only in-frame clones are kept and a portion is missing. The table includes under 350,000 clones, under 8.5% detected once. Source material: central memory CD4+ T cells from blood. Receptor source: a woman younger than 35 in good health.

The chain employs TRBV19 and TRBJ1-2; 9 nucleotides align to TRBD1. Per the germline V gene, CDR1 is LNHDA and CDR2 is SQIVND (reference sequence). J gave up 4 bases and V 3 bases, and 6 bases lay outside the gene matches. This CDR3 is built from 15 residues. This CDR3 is CASSIQGQGFYGYTF. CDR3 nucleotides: TGTGCCAGTAGTATTCAGGGACAGGGATTCTATGGCTACACCTTC.

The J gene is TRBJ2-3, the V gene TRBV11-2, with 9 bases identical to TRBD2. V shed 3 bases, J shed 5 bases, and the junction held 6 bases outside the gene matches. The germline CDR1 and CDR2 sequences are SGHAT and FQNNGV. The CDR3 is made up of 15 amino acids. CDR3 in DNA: TGTGCCAGCAGCTTTATTAGCGGGAGTATAGATACGCAGTATTTT. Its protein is CASSFISGSIDTQYF.

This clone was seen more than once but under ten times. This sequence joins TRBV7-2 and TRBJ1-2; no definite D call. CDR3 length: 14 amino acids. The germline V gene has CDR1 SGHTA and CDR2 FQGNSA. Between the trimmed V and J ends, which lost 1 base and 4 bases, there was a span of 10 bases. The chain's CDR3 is CASSLEKGGYGYTF. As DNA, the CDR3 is TGTGCCAGCAGCTTAGAGAAGGGTGGCTATGGCTACACCTTC.

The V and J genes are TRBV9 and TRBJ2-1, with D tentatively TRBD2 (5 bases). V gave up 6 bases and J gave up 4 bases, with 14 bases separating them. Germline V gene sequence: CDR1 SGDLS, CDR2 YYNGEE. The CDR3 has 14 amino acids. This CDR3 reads CASTRGNSYNEQFF. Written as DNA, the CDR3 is TGTGCCAGCACGCGAGGGAATTCATACAATGAGCAGTTCTTC.

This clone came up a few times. CDR3 sequence reads: CASSFWTGSSYEQYF. The CDR3 bases are TGCGCCAGCAGCTTTTGGACGGGAAGCTCCTACGAGCAGTACTTC. V and J are TRBV5-1 and TRBJ2-7, with D perhaps matching TRBD2 (5 bases). The germline V gene has CDR1 SGHRS and CDR2 YFSETQ. V was pared by 2 bases and J by 0 bases, with 12 bases between. The CDR3 has 15 amino acids.

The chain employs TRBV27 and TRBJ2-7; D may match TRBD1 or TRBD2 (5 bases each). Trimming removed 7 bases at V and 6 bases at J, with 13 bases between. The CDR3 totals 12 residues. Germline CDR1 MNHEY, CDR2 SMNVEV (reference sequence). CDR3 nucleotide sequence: TGTGCCAGCAAGAGGGTAGGGACCGAGCAGTACTTC. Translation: CASKRVGTEQYF.

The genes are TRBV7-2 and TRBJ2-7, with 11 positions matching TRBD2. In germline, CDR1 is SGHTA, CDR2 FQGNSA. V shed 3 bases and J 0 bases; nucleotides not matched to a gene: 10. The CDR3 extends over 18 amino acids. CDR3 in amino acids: CASSLRRIAGGPSYEQYV. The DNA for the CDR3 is TGTGCCAGCAGCTTGAGACGAATAGCGGGGGGGCCCTCCTACGAGCAGTACGTC.

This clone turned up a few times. CDR3 residues: CASSQTSEETQYF. CDR3 coding DNA: TGTGCCAGCAGCCAAACTAGCGAAGAGACCCAGTACTTC. The genes are TRBV4-2 and TRBJ2-5; 7 bases line up with TRBD2. Germline V gene data show CDR1 as LGHNA and CDR2 as YNFKEQ. V lost 2 bases and J lost 3; bases outside the gene matches: 0. The CDR3 runs 13 residues.

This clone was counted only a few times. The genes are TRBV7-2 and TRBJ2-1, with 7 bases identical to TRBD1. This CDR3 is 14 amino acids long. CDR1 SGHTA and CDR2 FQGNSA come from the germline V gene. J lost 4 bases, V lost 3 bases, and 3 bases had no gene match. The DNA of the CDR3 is TGTGCCAGCAGCTTTACAGGGGTATACAATGAGCAGTTCTTC. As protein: CASSFTGVYNEQFF.